These 9 T cell receptor beta chains were all obtained from the same sample, sequenced in a study of regulatory T cells in long-lasting Graves disease. According to the study, TCR beta libraries were built with iRepertoire HTBI primers and CDR3-region Arm-PCR. TCRdb reprocessed the multiplex PCR reads via MiXCR and lists one record per CDR3 protein. The sample shows a few hundred thousand distinct CDR3 sequences, roughly a sixth of them seen only once. The time point is: newly diagnosed GD, antithyroid drugs for less than 3 months. RNA from PBMCs was the source of the TCR library. These data were likewise used in another study, on T cells in Graves' hyperthyroidism and ophthalmopathy.

Sample: peripheral blood mononuclear cells (PBMCs), taken at new diagnosis, from a patient treated with antithyroid drugs. Every receptor here comes from a man aged 35-49 years with Graves disease.

On this clonotype: Since a much larger clone is just one base distant, this may be a read error. V gene TRBV18 combines with J gene TRBJ1-5; 7 bases are shared with TRBD1. Germline CDR1 and CDR2: KGHSH and LQKENI. V lost 8 bases to trimming and J lost 11 bases; unmatched junction nucleotides: 15. The CDR3 consists of 14 residues. This chain's CDR3 is CASPRDSQQSAQHF. DNA for the CDR3: TGTGCCAGCCCAAGGGACAGCCAGCAATCAGCCCAGCATTTT.

This clonotype was recorded at least ten times. V usage is TRBV28 and J usage is TRBJ2-1, with D tentatively TRBD1 or TRBD2 (6 bases each). The length of the CDR3 is 17 residues. Germline assignment: CDR1 MDHEN and CDR2 SYDVKM. Trimming took off 5 bases at V and 0 bases at J, with 17 bases between the two ends. The CDR3 sequence is CASSLARGGSSYNEQFF. DNA of the CDR3: TGTGCCAGCAGTCTAGCGCGAGGGGGTTCCTCCTACAATGAGCAGTTCTTC.

This clonotype turned up a few times. The rearrangement uses TRBV5-1 and TRBJ1-4; TRBD1 agrees at 8 bases. J was trimmed by 6 bases and V by 0 bases; bases with no gene match: 7. The V gene's germline CDR1 is SGHRS and CDR2 YFSETQ. The CDR3 totals 16 residues. This chain's CDR3 is CASSLGYRGGDEKLFF. The CDR3 DNA reads TGCGCCAGCAGCTTGGGATACAGGGGGGGAGATGAAAAACTGTTTTTT.

Many counts were recorded for this clonotype. The chain has TRBV10-3 and TRBJ2-5; possible D gene TRBD1, 6 bases. In germline, CDR1 is ENHRY, CDR2 SYGVKD. Trimming stripped 10 bases from V and 1 base from J, with 13 bases between. The CDR3 consists of 13 residues. Here the CDR3 DNA reads TGTGCCACCGGTGGACAGAGCCAAGAGACCCAGTACTTC. Encoded protein: CATGGQSQETQYF.

In this sample, this clonotype turned up many times. The gene calls are TRBV2 and TRBJ1-6; D gene unclear. The germline V gene encodes CDR1 SNHLY and CDR2 FYNNEI. CDR3 length: 12 residues. V gave up 6 bases and J gave up 8 bases, with 8 bases separating them. As DNA, the CDR3 is TGTGCCAGCAGCACCTTATATTCACCCCTCCACTTT. This translates into CASSTLYSPLHF. The full variable domain, its missing parts supplied by reference TRBV2 and TRBJ1-6, is EPEVTQTPSHQVTQMGQEVILRCVPISNHLYFYWYRQILGQKVEFLVSFYNNEISEKSEIFDDQFSVERPDGSNFTLKIRSTKLEDSAMYFCASSTLYSPLHFGNGTRLTVT.

This clonotype was observed many times. The V and J genes are TRBV20-1 and TRBJ2-2; a possible D gene is TRBD2 (6 bases). The CDR3 has 16 amino acids. Trimming took off 0 bases at V and 4 bases at J, with 15 bases between the two ends. The germline V gene has CDR1 DFQATT and CDR2 SNEGSKA (reference sequence). CDR3 DNA sequence: TGCAGTGCTAGAGAGCGGGGACGACGTTTCACCGGGGAGCTGTTTTTT. It codes for CSARERGRRFTGELFF.

This clonotype has at least ten counts. This rearrangement joins TRBV27 to TRBJ2-7, with 12 bases identical to TRBD1. The CDR3 runs to 15 residues. CDR1 and CDR2 from the germline V gene are MNHEY and SMNVEV (reference sequence). The J segment lost 6 bases and the V segment lost 4 bases, leaving 7 bases of the junction unmatched. The CDR3 loop reads CASSSPGQGAVEQYF. The CDR3 DNA reads as TGTGCCAGCAGTTCACCGGGACAGGGGGCGGTCGAGCAGTACTTC.

This clonotype appeared a few times. This chain uses TRBV20-1 with TRBJ2-5; unclear D gene. Looked up from germline, CDR1 is DFQATT and CDR2 is SNEGSKA (reference sequence). The CDR3 length is 13 residues. Trimming left V 3 bases short and J 2 bases short, with 10 bases between. The CDR3 coding sequence is TGCAGTGCTAGCTCTGAGGTGCAAGAGACCCAGTACTTC. This codes for CSASSEVQETQYF.

The gene calls are TRBV4-1 and TRBJ1-3; D is perhaps TRBD1 (5 bases). V lost 6 bases and J lost 0, with 12 bases in between. The CDR3 extends over 15 amino acids. Germline loops: CDR1 MGHRA, CDR2 YSYEKL. DNA of the CDR3: TGCGCCAGCAGAGGGGTGGGAGTCTCTGGAAACACCATATATTTT. As protein: CASRGVGVSGNTIYF.